Listed below are T cell receptor beta chains from one sample, sequenced in a study of T cell responses to AZD1222 COVID-19 vaccine. This table comes from immunoSEQ multiplex PCR, and its TCRdb copy is limited to in-frame clones, with some not included. The sample has some 130,000 clones, nearly 95% seen once; the top ten hold approximately 4.9%. The sequencing used peripheral blood, collected on day 0 of AZD1222 vaccination. Receptors were obtained from an adult in good health. CDR3s include the opening cysteine and the closing phenylalanine or tryptophan. D genes are given only for firm matches. Some rows mark clone size as missing; the rest say once, few, many or name a class of expanded clone.

TRBJ1-1 NA TRBV5-1 NA CASSLDDTNTEAFF TGCGCCAGCAGCTTGGATGACACGAACACTGAAGCTTTCTTT
TRBJ2-5 NA TRBV5-6 NA CASSLFSGIQETQYF TGTGCCAGCAGCTTATTTTCAGGGATTCAAGAGACCCAGTACTTC
TRBJ1-5 TRBD1 TRBV9 NA CASSAPGGTTDSNQPQHF TGTGCCAGCAGCGCCCCAGGGGGGACAACCGATAGCAATCAGCCCCAGCATTTT
TRBJ2-7 NA TRBV14 once CASSQSSGGDYEQYF TGTGCCAGCAGCCAATCGTCAGGGGGGGACTACGAGCAGTACTTC
TRBJ2-5 NA TRBV29-1 NA CSARLEGETQYF TGCAGCGCAAGATTAGAAGGGGAGACCCAGTACTTC
TRBJ2-7 NA TRBV15 once CATSRDKGSPYEQYF TGTGCCACCAGCAGAGATAAGGGGAGTCCCTACGAGCAGTACTTC
TRBJ1-1 TRBD1 TRBV28 NA CASSLGTGGGTEAFF TGTGCCAGCAGTTTAGGGACAGGAGGGGGGACTGAAGCTTTCTTT
TRBJ2-6 TRBD2 TRBV7-8 once CASSLKVGWREGRGANVLTF TGTGCCAGCAGCTTAAAGGTGGGGTGGCGGGAGGGCCGAGGGGCCAACGTCCTGACTTTC
TRBJ2-7 NA TRBV5-1 NA CASSLWGGNEQYF TGCGCCAGCAGCTTATGGGGCGGGAACGAGCAGTACTTC
TRBJ2-7 NA TRBV6-5 NA CAIRLGSEYYEQYF TGTGCCATTAGACTAGGTAGCGAATACTACGAGCAGTACTTC
TRBJ2-5 NA TRBV5-1 once CASSFWGGQETQYF TGCGCCAGCAGCTTTTGGGGCGGACAAGAGACCCAGTACTTC
TRBJ2-7 NA TRBV27 NA CASSFSQGYEQYF TGTGCCAGCAGTTTCTCGCAGGGGTACGAGCAGTACTTC
TRBJ1-4 NA TRBV7-2 once CASSLGRGNEKLFF TGTGCCAGCAGCCTAGGTCGTGGTAATGAAAAACTGTTTTTT
TRBJ2-2 NA TRBV9 NA CASSVGDATGELFF TGTGCCAGCAGCGTAGGTGATGCCACCGGGGAGCTGTTTTTT
TRBJ1-6 TRBD1 TRBV30 NA CAWSVPGTANSPLHF TGTGCCTGGAGTGTACCCGGGACAGCGAATTCACCCCTCCACTTT
TRBJ2-3 TRBD2 TRBV3-1/TRBV3-2 NA CASSQGTSGRRADTQYF TGTGCCAGCAGCCAGGGGACTAGCGGGAGAAGGGCAGATACGCAGTATTTT
TRBJ1-2 NA TRBV24-1 NA CATSDTTNYGYTF TGTGCCACCAGTGATACCACTAACTATGGCTACACCTTC
TRBJ1-4 NA TRBV5-1 once CASSAGLTNEKLFF TGCGCCAGCAGCGCGGGGCTTACGAATGAAAAACTGTTTTTT
TRBJ2-7 NA TRBV3-1/TRBV3-2 NA CASSHFSGGISYEQYF TGTGCCAGCAGCCACTTCAGCGGCGGGATATCCTACGAGCAGTACTTC
TRBJ1-5 NA TRBV30 once CAWSVEGGRPQHF TGTGCCTGGAGTGTCGAGGGAGGTCGGCCCCAGCATTTT
TRBJ1-1 NA TRBV19 NA CASSIGGSAANTEAFF TGTGCCAGTAGTATAGGGGGGTCGGCGGCGAACACTGAAGCTTTCTTT
TRBJ2-5 NA TRBV5-6 NA CASSLAAVQETQYF TGTGCCAGCAGCTTGGCAGCGGTACAAGAGACCCAGTACTTC
TRBJ2-2 TRBD1 TRBV5-1 NA CASSPDQGAQGAGELFF TGCGCCAGCAGCCCGGATCAGGGGGCACAGGGAGCCGGGGAGCTGTTTTTT
TRBJ2-7 TRBD1 TRBV13 NA CASSPRTGVYEQYF TGTGCCAGCAGCCCGAGGACAGGGGTCTACGAGCAGTACTTC
TRBJ2-5 TRBD2 TRBV7-8 NA CASSSLSGRAGETQYF TGTGCCAGCAGCTCGCTTAGCGGGAGGGCAGGGGAGACCCAGTACTTC
TRBJ1-4 NA TRBV28 NA CASSLEGIGGRGYHNEKLFF TGTGCCAGCAGCCTCGAGGGGATCGGGGGCAGGGGATATCATAATGAAAAACTGTTTTTT
TRBJ2-1 TRBD1 TRBV7-3 NA CASSLTGTGGDEQFF TGTGCCAGCAGCTTAACTGGGACAGGCGGGGATGAGCAGTTCTTC
TRBJ1-5 NA TRBV19 NA CASSIGRGAVSNQPQHF TGTGCCAGTAGTATAGGTCGGGGGGCCGTAAGCAATCAGCCCCAGCATTTT
TRBJ2-7 TRBD2 TRBV5-1 NA CASSPPGLAGGHEQYF TGCGCCAGCAGCCCACCAGGACTAGCGGGAGGCCATGAGCAGTACTTC
TRBJ2-7 NA TRBV28 once CASSRDREDEQYF TGTGCCAGCAGTAGAGATAGGGAGGACGAGCAGTACTTC
TRBJ1-2 TRBD1 TRBV7-2 NA CASRPDRVGYGYTF TGTGCCAGCAGACCCGACAGGGTGGGCTATGGCTACACCTTC
TRBJ2-7 TRBD2 TRBV3-1/TRBV3-2 NA CASSPGLAGAYEQYF TGTGCCAGCAGCCCCGGACTAGCGGGAGCCTACGAGCAGTACTTC
TRBJ1-5 TRBD1 TRBV19 NA CASSTYEGTGIQPQHF TGTGCCAGTTCCACTTACGAGGGGACAGGGATTCAGCCCCAGCATTTT
TRBJ2-2 TRBD2 TRBV19 NA CASSRRLAGLTGELFF TGTGCCAGTAGTCGCCGACTAGCGGGCCTCACCGGGGAGCTGTTTTTT
TRBJ2-1 TRBD2 TRBV5-1 NA CASSPRGLANEQFF TGCGCCAGCAGCCCACGGGGACTAGCTAATGAGCAGTTCTTC
TRBJ2-3 NA TRBV19 NA CASKQGTSTDTQYF TGTGCCAGCAAACAGGGGACTAGCACAGATACGCAGTATTTT
TRBJ2-7 TRBD1 TRBV5-1 NA CASSAGQGLYEQYF TGCGCCAGCAGCGCGGGACAGGGCTTATACGAGCAGTACTTC
TRBJ1-1 NA TRBV15 NA CATSRQGRGTEAFF TGTGCCACCAGCAGACAGGGAAGGGGAACTGAAGCTTTCTTT
TRBJ2-7 TRBD1 TRBV6-5 NA CASSPRTGYYEQYF TGTGCCAGCAGCCCAAGGACAGGGTACTACGAGCAGTACTTC
TRBJ1-2 TRBD1 TRBV11-2 NA CASSLVGQGLVGYTF TGTGCCAGCAGCTTAGTAGGACAGGGATTGGTTGGCTACACCTTC
TRBJ2-7 NA TRBV4-2 NA CASSQEKGGTYEQYF TGTGCCAGCAGCCAAGAGAAGGGGGGCACCTACGAGCAGTACTTC
TRBJ1-4 TRBD1 TRBV4-1 NA CASSQEPGDSEKLFF TGCGCCAGCAGCCAAGAACCCGGGGACAGTGAAAAACTGTTTTTT
TRBJ1-1 TRBD1 TRBV6-4 once CASYPGQARGSTEAFF TGTGCCAGTTACCCTGGACAGGCCAGAGGTAGCACTGAAGCTTTCTTT
TRBJ1-2 TRBD1 TRBV7-9 NA CASSPDRKFYGYTF TGTGCCAGCAGCCCGGACAGGAAATTCTATGGCTACACCTTC